This T cell receptor (beta chain) was sequenced during a study of cytomegalovirus exposure and HLA in healthy donors. This clone is a singleton in its sample. The table came from immunoSEQ multiplex PCR; TCRdb's copy has only in-frame clones and leaves some out. The sample has 120,000 to 150,000 clones, roughly 86% seen once; the top ten hold 4.5%. CDR1 is SGHDT, CDR2 YYEEEE, per germline. V dropped 2 bases and J dropped 2 bases, with 13 bases sitting between them. The CDR3 totals 15 residues. The sample was PBMCs. The receptor was isolated from a man aged 18-30 years in good health and CMV-seropositive. The V gene is TRBV5-6, the J gene TRBJ1-1; D call uncertain. CDR3 region: CASSLGSWGNTEAFF. The CDR3 DNA sequence: TGTGCCAGCAGCTTAGGGAGTTGGGGAAACACTGAAGCTTTCTTT.